At least ten counts were recorded for the clone carrying this TCR beta chain. This table comes from immunoSEQ multiplex PCR, and its TCRdb copy is limited to in-frame clones, with some not included. The sample has 200,000 to 250,000 clones; about nine tenths are singletons. This entry comes from a study of blood T cell repertoires in COVID-19. This receptor was taken from a young woman who had recovered from COVID-19. The material sequenced was PBMCs or T cells enriched from blood (not recorded which).

The CDR3 spells CASSSPRDRGVIPLHF. DNA of the CDR3: TGTGCCAGCAGTTCGCCCCGGGACAGGGGGGTCATTCCCCTCCACTTT. The V call is TRBV27, the J call TRBJ1-6, with 11 positions matching TRBD1. The CDR3 loop spans 16 amino acids. The germline gives CDR1 MNHEY, CDR2 SMNVEV (reference sequence). Unmatched junction bases numbered 12, after V lost 4 bases and J lost 13 bases.